The present TCR beta chain was sequenced within a study of shared clonotypes between healthy human individuals. Study at large: Per donor, CD8 memory used one plate, CD8 naive used two, CD4 memory used three and CD4 naive used three.

Original processing notes: Filtering differed, since immunoSEQ gave only junction sequences and no quality scores. Here immunoSEQ multiplex PCR was the method, and the copy in TCRdb shows in-frame clones only, minus some. That table supplies the V and J calls and clone size; D and trimming were determined from the DNA. The table includes approximately 1,500,000 clones, around 97% detected once. Trimming took 4 bases from V and 4 from J, leaving 14 bases between them. CDR3 length equals 15 residues. The V gene's germline CDR1 is SGHDN and CDR2 FVKESK. There were only Caucasian adults among the donors, and all lived in Nashville, Tennessee. Negatively enriched CD4+ T cells were divided by CD45RA into naive and memory.

This sequence was found in a young man in good health. Sequenced input: naive CD4+ T cells sorted from blood. Sample subset: CD45RA+ positively selected. This chain uses TRBV14 with TRBJ2-1; D perhaps matches TRBD2 (6 bases). The CDR3 here is CASSPLASLYNEQFF. The CDR3 DNA reads TGTGCCAGCAGCCCTCTAGCGTCCCTATACAATGAGCAGTTCTTC. Supplemented by reference TRBV14 and TRBJ2-1, the full variable domain reads EAGVTQFPSHSVIEKGQTVTLRCDPISGHDNLYWYRRVMGKEIKFLLHFVKESKQDESGMPNNRFLAERTGGTYSTLKVQPAELEDSGVYFCASSPLASLYNEQFFGPGTRLTVL.